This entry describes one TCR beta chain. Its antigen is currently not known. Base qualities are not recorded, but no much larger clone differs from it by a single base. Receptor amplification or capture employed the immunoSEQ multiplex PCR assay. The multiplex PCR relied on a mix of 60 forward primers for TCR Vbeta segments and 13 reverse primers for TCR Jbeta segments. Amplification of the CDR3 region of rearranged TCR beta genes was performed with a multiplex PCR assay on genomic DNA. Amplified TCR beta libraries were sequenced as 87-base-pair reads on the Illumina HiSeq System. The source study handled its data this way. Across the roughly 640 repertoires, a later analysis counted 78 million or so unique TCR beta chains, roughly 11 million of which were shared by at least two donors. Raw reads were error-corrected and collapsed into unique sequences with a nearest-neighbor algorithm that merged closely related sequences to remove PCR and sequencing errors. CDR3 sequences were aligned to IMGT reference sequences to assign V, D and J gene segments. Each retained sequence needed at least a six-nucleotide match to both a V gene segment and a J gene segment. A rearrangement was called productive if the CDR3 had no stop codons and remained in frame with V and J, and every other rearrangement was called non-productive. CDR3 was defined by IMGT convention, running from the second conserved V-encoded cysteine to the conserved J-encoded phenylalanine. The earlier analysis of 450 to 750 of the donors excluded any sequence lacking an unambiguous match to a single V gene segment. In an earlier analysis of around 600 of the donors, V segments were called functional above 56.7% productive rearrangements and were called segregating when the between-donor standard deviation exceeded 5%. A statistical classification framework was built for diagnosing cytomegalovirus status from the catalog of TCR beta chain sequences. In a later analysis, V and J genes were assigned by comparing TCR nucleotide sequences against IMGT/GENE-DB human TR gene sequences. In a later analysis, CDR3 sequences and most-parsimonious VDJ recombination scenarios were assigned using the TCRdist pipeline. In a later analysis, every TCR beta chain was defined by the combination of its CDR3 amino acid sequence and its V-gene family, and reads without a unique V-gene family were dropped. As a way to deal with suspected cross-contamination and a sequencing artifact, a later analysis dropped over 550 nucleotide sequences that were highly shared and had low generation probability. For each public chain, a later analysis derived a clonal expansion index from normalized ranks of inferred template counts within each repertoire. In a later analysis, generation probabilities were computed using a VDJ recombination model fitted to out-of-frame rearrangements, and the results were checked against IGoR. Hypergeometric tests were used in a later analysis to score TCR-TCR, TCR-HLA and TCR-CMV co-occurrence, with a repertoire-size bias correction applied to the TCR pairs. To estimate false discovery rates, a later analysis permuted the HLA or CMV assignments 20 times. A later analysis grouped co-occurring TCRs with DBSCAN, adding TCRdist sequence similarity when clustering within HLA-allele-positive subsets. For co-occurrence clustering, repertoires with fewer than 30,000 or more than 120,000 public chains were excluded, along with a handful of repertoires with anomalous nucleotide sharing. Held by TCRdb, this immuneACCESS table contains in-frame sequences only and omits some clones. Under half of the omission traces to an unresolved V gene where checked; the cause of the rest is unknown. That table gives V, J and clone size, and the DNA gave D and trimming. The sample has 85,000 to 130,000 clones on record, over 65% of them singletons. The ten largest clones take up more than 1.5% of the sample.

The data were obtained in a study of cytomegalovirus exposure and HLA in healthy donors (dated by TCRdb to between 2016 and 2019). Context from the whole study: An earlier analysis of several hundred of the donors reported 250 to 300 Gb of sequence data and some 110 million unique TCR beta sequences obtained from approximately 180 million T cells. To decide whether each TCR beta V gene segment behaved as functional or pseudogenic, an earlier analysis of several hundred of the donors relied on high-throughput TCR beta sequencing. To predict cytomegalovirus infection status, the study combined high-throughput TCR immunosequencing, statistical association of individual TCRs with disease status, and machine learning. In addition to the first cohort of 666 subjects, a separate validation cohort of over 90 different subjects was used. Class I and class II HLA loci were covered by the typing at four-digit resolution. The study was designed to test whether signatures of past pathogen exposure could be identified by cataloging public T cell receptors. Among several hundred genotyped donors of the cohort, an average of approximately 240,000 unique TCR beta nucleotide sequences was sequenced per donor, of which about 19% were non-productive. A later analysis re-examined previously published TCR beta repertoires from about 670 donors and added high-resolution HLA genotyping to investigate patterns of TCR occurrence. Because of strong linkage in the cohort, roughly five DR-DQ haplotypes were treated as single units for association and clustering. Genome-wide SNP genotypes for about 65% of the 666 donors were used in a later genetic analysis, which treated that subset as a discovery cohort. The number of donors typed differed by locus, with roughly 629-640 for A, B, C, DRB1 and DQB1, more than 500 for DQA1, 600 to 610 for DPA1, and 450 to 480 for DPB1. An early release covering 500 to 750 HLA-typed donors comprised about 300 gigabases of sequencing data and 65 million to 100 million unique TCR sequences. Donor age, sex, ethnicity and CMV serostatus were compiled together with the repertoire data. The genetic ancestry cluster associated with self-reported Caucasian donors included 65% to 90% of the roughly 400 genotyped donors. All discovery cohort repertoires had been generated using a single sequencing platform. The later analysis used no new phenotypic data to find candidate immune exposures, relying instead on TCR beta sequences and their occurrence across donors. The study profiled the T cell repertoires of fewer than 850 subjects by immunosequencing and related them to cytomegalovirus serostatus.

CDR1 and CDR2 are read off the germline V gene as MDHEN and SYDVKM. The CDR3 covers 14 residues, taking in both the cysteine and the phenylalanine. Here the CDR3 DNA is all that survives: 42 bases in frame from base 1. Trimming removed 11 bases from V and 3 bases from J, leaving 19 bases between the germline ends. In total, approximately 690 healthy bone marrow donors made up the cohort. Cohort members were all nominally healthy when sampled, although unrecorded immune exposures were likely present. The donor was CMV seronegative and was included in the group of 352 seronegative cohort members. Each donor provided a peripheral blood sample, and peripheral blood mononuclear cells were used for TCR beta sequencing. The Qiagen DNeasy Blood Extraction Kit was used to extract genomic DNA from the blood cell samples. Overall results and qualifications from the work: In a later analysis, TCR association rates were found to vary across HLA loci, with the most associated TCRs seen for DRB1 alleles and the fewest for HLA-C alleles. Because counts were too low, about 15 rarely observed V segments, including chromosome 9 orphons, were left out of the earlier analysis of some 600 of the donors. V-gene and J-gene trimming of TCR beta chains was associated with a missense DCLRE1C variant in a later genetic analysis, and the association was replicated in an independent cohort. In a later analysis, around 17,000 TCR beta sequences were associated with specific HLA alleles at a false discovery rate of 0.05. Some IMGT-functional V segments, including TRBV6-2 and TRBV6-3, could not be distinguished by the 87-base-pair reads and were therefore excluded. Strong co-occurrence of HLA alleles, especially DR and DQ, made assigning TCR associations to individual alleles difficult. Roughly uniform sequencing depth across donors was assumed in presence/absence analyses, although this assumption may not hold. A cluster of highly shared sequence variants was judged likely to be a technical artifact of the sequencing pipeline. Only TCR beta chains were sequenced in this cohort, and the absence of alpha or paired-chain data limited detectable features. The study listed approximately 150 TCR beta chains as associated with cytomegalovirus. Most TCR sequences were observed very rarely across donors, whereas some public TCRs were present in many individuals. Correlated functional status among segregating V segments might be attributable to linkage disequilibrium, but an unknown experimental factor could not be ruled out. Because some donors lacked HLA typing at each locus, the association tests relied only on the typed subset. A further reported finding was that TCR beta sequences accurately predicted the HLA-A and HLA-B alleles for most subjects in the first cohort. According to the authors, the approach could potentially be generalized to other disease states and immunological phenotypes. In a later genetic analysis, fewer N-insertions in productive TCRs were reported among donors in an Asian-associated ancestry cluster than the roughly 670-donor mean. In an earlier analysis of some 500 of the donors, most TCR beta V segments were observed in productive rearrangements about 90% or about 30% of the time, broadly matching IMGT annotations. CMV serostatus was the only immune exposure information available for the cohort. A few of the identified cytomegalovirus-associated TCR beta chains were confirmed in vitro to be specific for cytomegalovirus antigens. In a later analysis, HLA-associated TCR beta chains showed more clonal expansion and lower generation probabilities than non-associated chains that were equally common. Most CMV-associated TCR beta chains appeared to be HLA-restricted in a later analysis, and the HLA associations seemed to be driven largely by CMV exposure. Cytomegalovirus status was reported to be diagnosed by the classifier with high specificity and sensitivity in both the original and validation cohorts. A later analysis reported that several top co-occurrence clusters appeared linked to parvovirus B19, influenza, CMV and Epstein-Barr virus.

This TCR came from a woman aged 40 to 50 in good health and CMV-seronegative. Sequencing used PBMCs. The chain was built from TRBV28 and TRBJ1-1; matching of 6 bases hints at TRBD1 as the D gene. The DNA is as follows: TGTGCCGGGACATCTGGGGGCGGTCACACTGAAGCTTTCTTT. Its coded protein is CAGTSGGGHTEAFF.